One T cell receptor beta chain is described in this entry. This clonotype appeared a few times. No cognate antigen has been identified for it. No clone much larger than this one lies a single base away; base qualities are absent. The donors were roughly 40 Caucasian individuals from Russia, aged roughly 6 to 90 years, who were systemically healthy. Around 9.9 milliliters of peripheral blood were collected from each donor into EDTA-treated Vacutainer tubes. Ficoll-Paque density-gradient centrifugation was used to isolate PBMCs, with at least 6.5 million per sample. Trizol reagent was used to extract total RNA from the PBMCs, yielding at least 6 micrograms per sample. For every donor, flow cytometry on a PBMC aliquot measured the percentage of naive CD45RAhigh/CD27high T cells. This entry comes from a study of blood T cells in healthy people across ages (dated by TCRdb to the mid-2010s). Turning to the overall study: In model experiments, roughly one uniquely barcoded TCR beta cDNA molecule per two T cells was captured by template switching. To track age-related changes in TCR beta repertoire diversity, the study relied on deep sequencing normalized with unique cDNA molecular identifiers. Four age groups were formed from the donors: young (average 16 years), middle-aged (approximately 40), aged (more than 55) and long-lived (more than 75). To avoid experimental bias, donors of different ages were distributed randomly across sequencing lanes. Two additional independent replicas of 1 million unique cDNA reads from the same blood draw were analyzed for two donors (one aged 18 to 30 and one aged 80 or older). Beyond this particular receptor, the publication reports: Compared with the aged group, more naive CD4+ T cells, fewer expanded clones and increased TCR diversity were shown by the long-lived group, suggesting age selection. Observed TCR beta diversity correlated strongly with the percentage of naive T cells measured by flow cytometry. Observed TCR beta diversity per million T cells fell roughly linearly with age, and a significant reduction was already apparent by age approximately 40. Because donor CMV infection status was unknown, age-related changes in expanded clonotypes were potentially confounded. Conclusive comparison of naive and antigen-experienced compartments was prevented by the profiling of bulk unsorted PBMCs. Estimates of total diversity based on one million sequenced T cells were regarded as lower bounds and as underestimates.

From its cysteine to its phenylalanine, the CDR3 spans 15 amino acids. Only CDR3 DNA is held: 45 bases, read in frame from base 1. V and J are trimmed by 11 bases and 5 bases, and the gene matches miss 17 bases of the junction. Reading the germline V gene (reference sequence) gives CDR1 LNHDA and CDR2 SQIVND. The receptor library was made with 5' RACE. Sequencing instrument: Illumina HiSeq 2500. A second PCR of about 6 to 11 cycles was run with a J-beta primer mix and a sample-barcoded 5' primer. A template-switch 5' adaptor carrying 12 random nucleotides introduced a unique molecular identifier onto each TCR beta cDNA molecule. Each sample yielded at least 3 million CDR3-containing paired-end reads. All of the RNA was converted into first-strand cDNA using the Mint cDNA synthesis kit, with a TRBC-specific oligonucleotide serving as the primer. All cDNA was treated with uracil-DNA glycosylase and then went through a first 18-cycle PCR with the universal primers M1SS and BC2_uni_R. In the original analysis: Normalization of each sample was performed by random selection of 1 million high-quality reads, each carrying a distinct molecular identifier. Instead of being binned into consensus sequences, reads with shared molecular identifiers were discarded. MiTCR, run with a Q25 quality threshold and the strictest error-elimination algorithm, handled CDR3 identification, clonotype clustering and error correction. A nonparametric unseen species model using Euler transformation provided a lower-bound estimate of total TCR beta diversity. Using fastp at Q25 and MiXCR, TCRdb reprocessed the public reads and kept productive beta chains. Every CDR3 protein is listed once, alongside the most common genes and DNA of its rows. The V and J calls, along with clone size, are taken from TCRdb and not from the paper's own processing. The sample table records about 1.1 million distinct CDR3 sequences; more than 30% of these occur just once. Of the sample, 13% is held by the ten largest clones.

This sequence uses TRBV19 and TRBJ1-1, with TRBD1 identical over 7 junction bases. The specimen sequenced was blood. This TCR came from a man younger than 35 in good health. The DNA is as follows: TGTGCCGTTAGCCGACAGGGTCTCACATATACTGAAGCTTTCTTT. This translates into CAVSRQGLTYTEAFF.